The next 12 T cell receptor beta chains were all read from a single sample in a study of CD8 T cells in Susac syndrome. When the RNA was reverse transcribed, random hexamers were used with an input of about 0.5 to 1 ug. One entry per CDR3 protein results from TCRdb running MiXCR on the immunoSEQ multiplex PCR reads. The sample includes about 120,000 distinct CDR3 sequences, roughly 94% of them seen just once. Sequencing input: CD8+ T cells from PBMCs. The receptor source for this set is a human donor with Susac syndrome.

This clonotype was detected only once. CDR3 DNA sequence: TGCAGTGCTAGAGAGGCGCTTCGGAGCGGGGGTTACTTC. Amino acid sequence: CSAREALRSGGYF. This chain links TRBV20-1 with TRBJ2-5, with 8 bases aligning to TRBD2. V lost 0 bases and J lost 14; bases outside the gene matches: 11. CDR1 is DFQATT and CDR2 is SNEGSKA in the germline V gene (reference sequence). This CDR3 has 13 amino acids.

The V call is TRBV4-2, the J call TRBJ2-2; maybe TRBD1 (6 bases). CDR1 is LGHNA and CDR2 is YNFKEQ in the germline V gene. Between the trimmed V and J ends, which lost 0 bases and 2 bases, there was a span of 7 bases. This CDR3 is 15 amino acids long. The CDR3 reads CASSQEGANTGELFF. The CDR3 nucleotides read TGTGCCAGCAGCCAAGAGGGGGCCAACACCGGGGAGCTGTTTTTT.

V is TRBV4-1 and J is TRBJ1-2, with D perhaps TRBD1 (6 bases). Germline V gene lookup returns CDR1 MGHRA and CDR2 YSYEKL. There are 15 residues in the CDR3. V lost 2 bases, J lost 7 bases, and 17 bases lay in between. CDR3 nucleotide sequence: TGCGCCAGCAGCCAAATTTTAACAGGGAATAGTGGCTACACCTTC. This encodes CASSQILTGNSGYTF.

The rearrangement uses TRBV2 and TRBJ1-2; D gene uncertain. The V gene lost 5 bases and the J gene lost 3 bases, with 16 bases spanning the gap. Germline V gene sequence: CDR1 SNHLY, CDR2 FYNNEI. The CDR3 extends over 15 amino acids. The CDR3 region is CASSFFGGGDYGYTF. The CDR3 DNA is TGTGCCAGCAGTTTCTTCGGCGGCGGCGACTATGGCTACACCTTC. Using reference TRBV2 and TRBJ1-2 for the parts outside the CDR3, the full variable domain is EPEVTQTPSHQVTQMGQEVILRCVPISNHLYFYWYRQILGQKVEFLVSFYNNEISEKSEIFDDQFSVERPDGSNFTLKIRSTKLEDSAMYFCASSFFGGGDYGYTFGSGTRLTVV.

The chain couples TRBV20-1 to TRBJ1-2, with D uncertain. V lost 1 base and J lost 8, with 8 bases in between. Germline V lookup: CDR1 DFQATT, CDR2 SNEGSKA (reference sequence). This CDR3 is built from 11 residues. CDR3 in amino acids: CSARVGIGYTF. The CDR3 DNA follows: TGCAGTGCTAGAGTGGGGATCGGCTACACCTTC.

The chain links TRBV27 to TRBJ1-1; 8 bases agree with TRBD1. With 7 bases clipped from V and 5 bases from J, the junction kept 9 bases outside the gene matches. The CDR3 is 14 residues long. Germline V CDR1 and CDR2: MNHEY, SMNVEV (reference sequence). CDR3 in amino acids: CASMPTGGWTEAFF. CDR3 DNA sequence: TGTGCCAGCATGCCCACAGGGGGGTGGACTGAAGCTTTCTTT.

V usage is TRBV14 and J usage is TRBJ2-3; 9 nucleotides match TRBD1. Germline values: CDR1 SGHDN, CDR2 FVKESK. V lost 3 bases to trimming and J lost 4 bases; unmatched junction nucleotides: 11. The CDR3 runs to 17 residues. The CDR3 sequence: CASSQGPQGALPDTQYF. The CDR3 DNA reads TGTGCCAGCAGCCAGGGACCACAGGGGGCCCTCCCAGATACGCAGTATTTT.

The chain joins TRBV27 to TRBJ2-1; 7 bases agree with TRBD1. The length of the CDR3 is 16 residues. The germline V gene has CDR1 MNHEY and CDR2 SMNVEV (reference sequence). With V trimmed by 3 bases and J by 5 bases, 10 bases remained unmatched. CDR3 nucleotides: TGTGCCAGCAGTTTGGGCCCCGGGACAGACAACAATGAGCAGTTCTTC. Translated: CASSLGPGTDNNEQFF.

The CDR3 DNA reads as TGTGCCAGCAGCGACGGGACAGGCAGACTCGAGCAGTACTTC. This translates into CASSDGTGRLEQYF. The chain joins TRBV2 to TRBJ2-7; the match to TRBD1 covers 8 bases. CDR1 and CDR2 (germline): SNHLY, FYNNEI. The V and J ends lost 6 bases and 6 bases, in that order; junction bases with no gene match: 10. The CDR3 is 14 residues long.

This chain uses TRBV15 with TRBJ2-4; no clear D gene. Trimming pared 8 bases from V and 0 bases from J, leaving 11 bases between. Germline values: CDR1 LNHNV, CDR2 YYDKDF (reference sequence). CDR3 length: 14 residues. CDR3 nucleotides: TGTGCCACCGGGCAGCCATTAGCCAAAAACATTCAGTACTTC. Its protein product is CATGQPLAKNIQYF.

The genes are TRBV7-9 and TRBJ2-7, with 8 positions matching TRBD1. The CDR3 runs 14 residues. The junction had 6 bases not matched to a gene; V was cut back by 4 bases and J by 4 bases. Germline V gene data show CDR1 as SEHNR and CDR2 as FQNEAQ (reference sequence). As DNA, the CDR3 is TGTGCCAGCAGCTCCCGGGACAGGCGTTACGAGCAGTACTTC. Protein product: CASSSRDRRYEQYF.

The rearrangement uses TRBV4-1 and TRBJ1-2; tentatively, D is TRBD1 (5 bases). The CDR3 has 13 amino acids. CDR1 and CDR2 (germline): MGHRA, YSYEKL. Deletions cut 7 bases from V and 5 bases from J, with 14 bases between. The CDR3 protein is CASKGPTLYGYTF. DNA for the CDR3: TGCGCCAGCAAGGGACCAACCCTGTATGGCTACACCTTC.